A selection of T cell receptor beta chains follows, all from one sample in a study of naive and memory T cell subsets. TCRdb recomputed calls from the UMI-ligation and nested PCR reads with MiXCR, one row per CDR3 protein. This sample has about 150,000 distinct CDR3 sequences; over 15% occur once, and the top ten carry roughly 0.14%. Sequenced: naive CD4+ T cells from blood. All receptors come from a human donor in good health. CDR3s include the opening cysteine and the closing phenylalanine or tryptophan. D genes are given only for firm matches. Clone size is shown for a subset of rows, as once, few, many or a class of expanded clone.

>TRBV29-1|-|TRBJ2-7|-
TGCAGCGTTGGGAGCCGGCTGGACTACGAGCAGTACTTC
CSVGSRLDYEQYF
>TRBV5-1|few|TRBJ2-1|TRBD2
TGCGCCAGCAGTCTAGCGGGAGGGATCAATGAGCAGTTCTTC
CASSLAGGINEQFF
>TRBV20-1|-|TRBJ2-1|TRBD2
TGCAGTGCCCCAAAAGGGCTAGCGGGGAACAATGAGCAGTTCTTC
CSAPKGLAGNNEQFF
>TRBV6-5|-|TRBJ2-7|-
TGTGCCAGCAGCCTCGGAGGGGTTTTGGGACTTCCCTACGAGCAGTACTTC
CASSLGGVLGLPYEQYF
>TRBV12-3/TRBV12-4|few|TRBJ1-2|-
TGTGCCAGCAGTTTAAGTCGGAGCTATGGCTACACCTTC
CASSLSRSYGYTF
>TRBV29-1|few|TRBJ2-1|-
TGCAGCGTTGACACCCCTAGGATGAACAATGAGCAGTTCTTC
CSVDTPRMNNEQFF
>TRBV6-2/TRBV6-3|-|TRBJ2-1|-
TGTGCCAGCAGTTACTCCGGGGGACATGAGCAGTTCTTC
CASSYSGGHEQFF
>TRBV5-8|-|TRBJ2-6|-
TGTGCCAGCAGCTTGGATGGCGGGGCGGCTGGGGCCAACGTCCTGACTTTC
CASSLDGGAAGANVLTF
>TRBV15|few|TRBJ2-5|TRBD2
TGTGCCACCAGCAGAGATCGGGGGGAGGAGACCCAGTACTTC
CATSRDRGEETQYF
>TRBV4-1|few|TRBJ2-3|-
TGCGCCAGCAGCCAAGATGGCCCCCCAAGCACAGATACGCAGTATTTT
CASSQDGPPSTDTQYF
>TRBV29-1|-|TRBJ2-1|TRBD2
TGCAGCGTCCCGCCGACTAGCGGGAGAGCTTCGTACAATGAGCAGTTCTTC
CSVPPTSGRASYNEQFF
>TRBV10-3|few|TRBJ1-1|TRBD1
TGTGCCATCTCTAAAGGACAGGAGGACACTGAAGCTTTCTTT
CAISKGQEDTEAFF
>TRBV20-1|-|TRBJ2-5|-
TGCAGTGCTAGAGGACTCCAAGAGACCCAGTACTTC
CSARGLQETQYF
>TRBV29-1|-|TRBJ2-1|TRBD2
TGCAGCGTCCGGGCCCCGGGAGGGCTTAGCTCCTACAATGAGCAGTTCTTC
CSVRAPGGLSSYNEQFF
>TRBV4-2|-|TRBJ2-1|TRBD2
TGTGCCAGCAGCCACCTGGGGAGCGGGATCATGGATGAGCAGTTCTTC
CASSHLGSGIMDEQFF
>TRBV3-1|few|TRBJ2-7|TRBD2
TGTGCCAGCAGCCAAGCGGTCTGGACTAGCGGGATCTACGAGCAGTACTTC
CASSQAVWTSGIYEQYF
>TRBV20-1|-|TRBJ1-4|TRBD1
TGCAGTGCCAGACACAGGGGTCCGAATGGTCGGAAACTGTTTTTT
CSARHRGPNGRKLFF
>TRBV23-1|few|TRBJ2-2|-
TGCGCCAGCAGTCAATGGGGACGCTCCGGGGAGCTGTTTTTT
CASSQWGRSGELFF
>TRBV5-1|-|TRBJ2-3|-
TGCGCCAGCAGCCTGGACAGCCAAAGCACAGATACGCAGTATTTT
CASSLDSQSTDTQYF
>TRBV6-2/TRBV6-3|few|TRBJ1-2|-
TGTGCCAGCAGGCCCGTCGGTAACTATGGCTACACCTTC
CASRPVGNYGYTF
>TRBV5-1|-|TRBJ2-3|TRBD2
TGCGCCAGCATCCATTCCCCGGGACTAGCGGCTGATACGCAGTATTTT
CASIHSPGLAADTQYF
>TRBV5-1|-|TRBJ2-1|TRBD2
TGCGCCAGCAGTTTAGGACTAGCGGGAGGAAGGGATGAGCAGTTCTTC
CASSLGLAGGRDEQFF
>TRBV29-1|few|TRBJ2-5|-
TGCAGCGCCGTCGGGGGATGGTCAAGGGAGACCCAGTACTTC
CSAVGGWSRETQYF
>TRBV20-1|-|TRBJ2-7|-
TGCAGTGCTAGTCTCAAGTCACCGAGCGAGCAGTACTTC
CSASLKSPSEQYF
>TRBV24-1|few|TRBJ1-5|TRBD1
TGTGCCACCAGTGCAGGACAGGGGGGCAATCAGCCCCAGCATTTT
CATSAGQGGNQPQHF
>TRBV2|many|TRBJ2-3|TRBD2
TGTGCCAGCGGACAAGCGGGGCCCACAGATACGCAGTATTTT
CASGQAGPTDTQYF
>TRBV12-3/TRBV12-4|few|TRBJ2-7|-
TGTGCCAGCAGTTTGACAGCGAACGAGCAGTACTTC
CASSLTANEQYF
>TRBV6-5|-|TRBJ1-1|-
TGTGCCAGCAGTTACCGAATGGGGAACACTGAAGCTTTCTTT
CASSYRMGNTEAFF
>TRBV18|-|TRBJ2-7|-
TGTGCCAGCTCACCGGGACTGGTGCTCTACGAGCAGTACTTC
CASSPGLVLYEQYF
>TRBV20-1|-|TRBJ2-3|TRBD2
TGCAGTGCTACCGGGACTAGCGGGATGTCAGATACGCAGTATTTT
CSATGTSGMSDTQYF
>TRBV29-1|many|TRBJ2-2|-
TGCAGCGCCGGGAGCGGGACCGGGGAGCTGTTTTTT
CSAGSGTGELFF
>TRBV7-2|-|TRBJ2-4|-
TGTGCCAGCAGCTTAGAACAGAGAAACATTCAGTACTTC
CASSLEQRNIQYF
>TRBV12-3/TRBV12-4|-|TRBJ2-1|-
TGTGCCAGCAGTTCCTTTTCCCGCAATGAGCAGTTCTTC
CASSSFSRNEQFF
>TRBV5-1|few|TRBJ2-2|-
TGCGCCAGCAGCACCGAAGGGTACACCGGGGAGCTGTTTTTT
CASSTEGYTGELFF
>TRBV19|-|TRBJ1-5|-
TGTGCCAGTAGTAAGCAGGAGCATCAGCCCCAGCATTTT
CASSKQEHQPQHF
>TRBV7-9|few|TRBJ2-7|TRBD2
TGTGCCAGCAGCCTGGGACTAGCGGGACCCTACGAGCAGTACTTC
CASSLGLAGPYEQYF
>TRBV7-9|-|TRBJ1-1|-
TGTGCCAGCAGCTCGCGGGGAATCACTGAAGCTTTCTTT
CASSSRGITEAFF
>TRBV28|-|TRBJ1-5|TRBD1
TGTGCCAGCAGTCTACGGGGCGGGACAGGGGTATATCAGCCCCAGCATTTT
CASSLRGGTGVYQPQHF
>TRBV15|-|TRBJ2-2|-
TGTGCCACCAGCAGAGTTAGGTGGCGGGATAACACCGGGGAGCTGTTTTTT
CATSRVRWRDNTGELFF